These T cell receptor beta chains were read from a single sample in a study of shared clonotypes between healthy human individuals. Clones were sequenced by immunoSEQ multiplex PCR, and TCRdb holds only the in-frame ones, with some missing. This sample has under 1,100,000 clones, with approximately 76% found just once. The specimen was memory CD4+ T cells sorted from blood. The origin of the receptors is a young man in good health. Both conserved end residues are part of each CDR3. Fields, in order: J gene, D gene, V gene, CDR3 DNA, CDR3 protein. D genes are given only for firm matches.

j_call: TRBJ2-3
d_call: TRBD2
v_call: TRBV28
cdr3_nt: TGTGCCAGCAGTTTCCCTTCAGACGGGGGGGATACGCAGTATTTT
cdr3_aa: CASSFPSDGGDTQYF

j_call: TRBJ2-2
d_call: TRBD2
v_call: TRBV7-3
cdr3_nt: TGTGCCAGCAGCTTAAGAGCGGGGTGGAACACCGGGGAGCTGTTTTTT
cdr3_aa: CASSLRAGWNTGELFF

j_call: TRBJ2-7
d_call: .
v_call: TRBV29-1
cdr3_nt: TGCAGCGTTGAAGATACCACAGGGACCGAGCAGTACTTC
cdr3_aa: CSVEDTTGTEQYF

j_call: TRBJ1-1
d_call: .
v_call: TRBV6-1
cdr3_nt: TGTGCCAGCAGAACTCCGGGATATAGAGCTTTCTTT
cdr3_aa: CASRTPGYRAFF

j_call: TRBJ1-4
d_call: .
v_call: TRBV25-1
cdr3_nt: TGTGCCAGCAGTCCCCGTGATAGGAAGAATGAAAAACTGTTTTTT
cdr3_aa: CASSPRDRKNEKLFF

j_call: TRBJ1-4
d_call: .
v_call: TRBV7-9
cdr3_nt: TGTGCCAGCAGCTTCGGTTCAACACAGGGTGGGGAAAAACTGTTTTTT
cdr3_aa: CASSFGSTQGGEKLFF

j_call: TRBJ1-5
d_call: .
v_call: TRBV7-2
cdr3_nt: TGTGCCAGCAGCTTAGGGAGGGGAGGTCAGCCCCAGCATTTT
cdr3_aa: CASSLGRGGQPQHF

j_call: TRBJ2-3
d_call: TRBD1
v_call: TRBV6-1
cdr3_nt: TGTGCCTGTATTAGGACAGGGACAGATACGCAGTATTTT
cdr3_aa: CACIRTGTDTQYF

j_call: TRBJ2-1
d_call: .
v_call: TRBV5-6
cdr3_nt: TGTGCCAGCAGCGAAAGGACGCCTCGAGGGTGGGTAGAAAATGAGCAGTTCTTC
cdr3_aa: CASSERTPRGWVENEQFF

j_call: TRBJ1-6
d_call: TRBD1
v_call: TRBV10-1
cdr3_nt: TGCGCCAGCCGGGACAGGGACTATTCACCCCTCCACTTT
cdr3_aa: CASRDRDYSPLHF